Reported below is one T cell receptor (beta chain). Study processing details: Researchers report that nucleated cell counts were estimated from reference gene primer amplification. The protocol was immunoSEQ multiplex PCR, while the TCRdb copy is restricted to in-frame clones and leaves out a portion. V and J calls plus clone size are reproduced from that table; the DNA served to infer D and trimming. Among 500,000 to 600,000 clones listed, 85% to 90% were seen once. The entry originates in a study of blood T cell repertoires in COVID-19. Study context: Sources were T cells, B-cell-depleted T cells, or PBMCs; the material itself was cDNA or gDNA.

One Seattle source followed patients from active infection through their disease course. This clonotype was sampled from a woman between 45 and 65 years old with COVID-19, enrolled during active disease. Specimen: peripheral blood.

Written as DNA, the CDR3 is TGTGCCAGCAGCCTTCCTGACAGGGGAGGATATGACACCTTC. Translation gives CASSLPDRGGYDTF. The chain links TRBV11-2 to TRBJ1-2; TRBD1 matches at 8 bases. V dropped 5 bases and J dropped 12; count of bases not matched to a gene: 14. The CDR3 consists of 14 residues. Germline lookup yields CDR1 SGHAT and CDR2 FQNNGV.